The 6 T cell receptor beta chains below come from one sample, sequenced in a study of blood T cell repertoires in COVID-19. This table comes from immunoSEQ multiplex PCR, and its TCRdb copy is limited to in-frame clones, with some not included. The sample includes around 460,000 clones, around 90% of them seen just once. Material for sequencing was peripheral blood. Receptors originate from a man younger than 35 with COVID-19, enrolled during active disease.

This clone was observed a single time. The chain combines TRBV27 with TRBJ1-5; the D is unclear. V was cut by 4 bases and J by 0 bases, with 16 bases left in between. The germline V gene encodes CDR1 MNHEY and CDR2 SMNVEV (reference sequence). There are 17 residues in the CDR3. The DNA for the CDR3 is TGTGCCAGCAGTTCGTTGATCAATCGGGATAGCAATCAGCCCCAGCATTTT. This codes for CASSSLINRDSNQPQHF.

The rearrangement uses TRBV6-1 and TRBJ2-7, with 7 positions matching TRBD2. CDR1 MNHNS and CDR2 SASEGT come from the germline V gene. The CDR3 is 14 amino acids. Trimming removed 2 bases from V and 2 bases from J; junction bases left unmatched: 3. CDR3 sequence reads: CASSEWDYAYEQYF. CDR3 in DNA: TGTGCCAGCAGTGAATGGGACTACGCCTACGAGCAGTACTTC.

The CDR3 loop reads CASSQQGYEQYF. Written as DNA, the CDR3 is TGCGCCAGCAGCCAACAGGGTTACGAGCAGTACTTC. This chain connects TRBV4-1 to TRBJ2-7, with a possible D match to TRBD1 (5 bases). Germline values: CDR1 MGHRA, CDR2 YSYEKL. This CDR3 spans 12 amino acids. V was pared by 2 bases and J by 4 bases, with 6 bases between.

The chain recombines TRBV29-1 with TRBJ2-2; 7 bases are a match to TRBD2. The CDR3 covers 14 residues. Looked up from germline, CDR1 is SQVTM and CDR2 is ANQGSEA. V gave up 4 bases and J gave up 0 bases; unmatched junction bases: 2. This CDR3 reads CSVGTSSNTGELFF. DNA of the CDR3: TGCAGCGTTGGGACTAGTTCGAACACCGGGGAGCTGTTTTTT.

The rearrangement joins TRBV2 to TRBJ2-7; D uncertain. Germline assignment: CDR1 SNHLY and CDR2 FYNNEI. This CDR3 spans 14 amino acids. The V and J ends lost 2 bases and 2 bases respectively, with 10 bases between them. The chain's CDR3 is CASSEPPFPYEQYF. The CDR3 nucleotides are TGTGCCAGCAGTGAACCTCCTTTCCCCTACGAGCAGTACTTC.

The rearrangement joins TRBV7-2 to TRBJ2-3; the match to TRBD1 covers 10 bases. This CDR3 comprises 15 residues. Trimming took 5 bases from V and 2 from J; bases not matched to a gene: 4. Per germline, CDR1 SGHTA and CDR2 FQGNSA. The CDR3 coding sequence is TGTGCCAGCAGCCAGGACAGGGGGTTCACAGATACGCAGTATTTT. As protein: CASSQDRGFTDTQYF. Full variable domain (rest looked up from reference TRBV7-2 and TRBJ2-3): GAGVSQSPSNKVTEKGKDVELRCDPISGHTALYWYRQSLGQGLEFLIYFQGNSAPDKSGLPSDRFSAERTGGSVSTLTIQRTQQEDSAVYLCASSQDRGFTDTQYFGPGTRLTVL.